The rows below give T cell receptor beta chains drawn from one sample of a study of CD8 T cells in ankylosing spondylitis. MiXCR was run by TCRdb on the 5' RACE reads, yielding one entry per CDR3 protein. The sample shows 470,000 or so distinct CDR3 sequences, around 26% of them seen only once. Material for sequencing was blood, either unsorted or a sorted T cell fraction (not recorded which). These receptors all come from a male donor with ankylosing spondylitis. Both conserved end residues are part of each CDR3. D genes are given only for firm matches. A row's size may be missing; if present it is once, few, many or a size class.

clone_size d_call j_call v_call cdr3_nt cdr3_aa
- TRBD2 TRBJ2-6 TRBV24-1 TGTGCCACGTCTGAAACTAGCGGGAGTTCTGGGGCCAACGTCCTGACTTTC CATSETSGSSGANVLTF
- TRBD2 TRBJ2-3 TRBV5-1 TGCGCCAGCAGCTTTGAACCGGGAGGGAGCACAGATACGCAGTATTTT CASSFEPGGSTDTQYF
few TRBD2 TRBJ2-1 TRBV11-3 TGTGCCAGCAGCCTCGCAGGGACTAACAATGAGCAGTTCTTC CASSLAGTNNEQFF
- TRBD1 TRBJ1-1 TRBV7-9 TGTGCCAGCAGCCGAGACAGGGACCCTGAAGCTTTCTTT CASSRDRDPEAFF
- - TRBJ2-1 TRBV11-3 TGTGCCAGCACCACGAATGACGGGGATGAGCAGTTCTTC CASTTNDGDEQFF
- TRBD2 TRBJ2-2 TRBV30 TGTGCCTGGAGGCGGGAGGCCGTCGGGGAGCTGTTTTTT CAWRREAVGELFF
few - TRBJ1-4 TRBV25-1 TGTGCCTGCCAGCGTGCAACTAATGAAAAACTGTTTTTT CACQRATNEKLFF
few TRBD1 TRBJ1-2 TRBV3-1 TGTGCCAGCAGCCAAGATGGGGACAGCCCATATGGCTACACCTTC CASSQDGDSPYGYTF
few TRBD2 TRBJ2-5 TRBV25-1 TGTGCCAGCAGTCCCGGACTAGCGGGATGGGAGACCCAGTACTTC CASSPGLAGWETQYF
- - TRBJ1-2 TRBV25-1 TGTGCCAGCAGTGATTCCGAATTCTATGGCTACACCTTC CASSDSEFYGYTF
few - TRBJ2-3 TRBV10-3 TGTGCCATCAGTGGCAGGACGGGGGCAACCACAGATACGCAGTATTTT CAISGRTGATTDTQYF
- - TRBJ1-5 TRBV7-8 TGTGCCAGCAGCTTTATTGGGGGCAGGAGCAATCAGCCCCAGCATTTT CASSFIGGRSNQPQHF
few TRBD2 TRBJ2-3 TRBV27 TGTGCCAGCAGTCACCCCCGGGGCGGGAGTGCCGATACGCAGTATTTT CASSHPRGGSADTQYF
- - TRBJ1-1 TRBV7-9 TGTGCCAGCAGCAGTAGTCTGTCCCTGAACACTGAAGCTTTCTTT CASSSSLSLNTEAFF
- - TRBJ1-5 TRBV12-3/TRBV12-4 TGTGCCAGCAGTCCCTCCGGCATCAGTGTGGAAAGCAATCAGCCCCAGCATTTT CASSPSGISVESNQPQHF
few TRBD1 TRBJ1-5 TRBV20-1 TGCAGTGCTAGAGACACGACAGGGGGAGGTCAGCCCCAGCATTTT CSARDTTGGGQPQHF
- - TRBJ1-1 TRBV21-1 TGTGCCAGCAGCTACACGACCAGACAGGCCAGACGACCCATGAACACTGAAGCTTTCTTT CASSYTTRQARRPMNTEAFF
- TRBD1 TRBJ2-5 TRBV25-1 TGTGCCAGCACGGGACAGTGGGAGACCCAGTACTTC CASTGQWETQYF
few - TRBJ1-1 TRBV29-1 TGCAGCGTTGGAAATGACAGGAGGAACACTGAAGCTTTCTTT CSVGNDRRNTEAFF
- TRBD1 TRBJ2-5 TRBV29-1 TGCAGCGTCATAAGGACAGGGGGAACTTTACAAGAGACCCAGTACTTC CSVIRTGGTLQETQYF
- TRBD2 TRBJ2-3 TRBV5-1 TGCGCCAGCTCGAAAGAGCGGGAGGCCACAGATACGCAGTATTTT CASSKEREATDTQYF
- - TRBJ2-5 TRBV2 TGTGCCAGCACTCCCTTAGCGTCCACGGTTGGGACCCAGTACTTC CASTPLASTVGTQYF
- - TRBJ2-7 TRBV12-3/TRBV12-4 TGTGCCAGCAGTTTCAAATACGAGCAGTACTTC CASSFKYEQYF
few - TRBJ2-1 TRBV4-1 TGCGCCAGCAGCCAAGTCGGACTCTTCAATGAGCAGTTCTTC CASSQVGLFNEQFF
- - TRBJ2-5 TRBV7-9 TGTGCCAGCAGCCGTCCCAGCCAAGAGACCCAGTACTTC CASSRPSQETQYF
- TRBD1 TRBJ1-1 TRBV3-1 TGTGCCAGCAGCCAGCGCAGGGGGCGTAAAGCTTTCTTT CASSQRRGRKAFF
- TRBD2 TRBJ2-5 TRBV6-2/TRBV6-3 TGTGCCAGCAGGAGGAGCGGGAGAGAGACCCAGTACTTC CASRRSGRETQYF
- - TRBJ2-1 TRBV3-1 TGTGCCAGCAGCCAAGACCGACTAGACCCATATCAGCAGTTCTTC CASSQDRLDPYQQFF
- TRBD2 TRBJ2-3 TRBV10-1 TGCGCCAGCAGTCCCGGGACTAGCGGGATTCCCAGTACGCAGTATTTT CASSPGTSGIPSTQYF
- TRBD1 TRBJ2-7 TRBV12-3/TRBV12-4 TGTGCCAGCAGTAAAGGGACAGCGGTGGCCTACGAGCAGTACTTC CASSKGTAVAYEQYF
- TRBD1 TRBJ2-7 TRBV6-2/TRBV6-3 TGTGCCAGCAGCCTAAGACCGGGACAGCCCTCCTACGAGCAGTACTTC CASSLRPGQPSYEQYF
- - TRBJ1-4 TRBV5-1 TGCGCCAGCAGCTTGGAAACGGGCGAGGATGAAAAACTGTTTTTT CASSLETGEDEKLFF
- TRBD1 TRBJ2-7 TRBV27 TGTGCCAGCAGTTCCGGGACAGGGGACCACGAGCAGTACTTC CASSSGTGDHEQYF
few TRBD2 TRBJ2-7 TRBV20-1 TGCAGTGCTAGAGATTTGCGAGCGGGAGACCCCTACGAGCAGTACTTC CSARDLRAGDPYEQYF
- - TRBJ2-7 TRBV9 TGTGCCAGCAGCGTAGATGGGTACGAGCAGTACTTC CASSVDGYEQYF
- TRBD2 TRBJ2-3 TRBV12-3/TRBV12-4 TGTGCCAGCAGTTCAGGGACTAGCGTTCGCACAGATACGCAGTATTTT CASSSGTSVRTDTQYF
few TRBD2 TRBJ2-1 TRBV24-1 TGTGCCACCAGTGATCCTCGGACTAGCGGGGCGCGGTCCTACAATGAGCAGTTCTTC CATSDPRTSGARSYNEQFF
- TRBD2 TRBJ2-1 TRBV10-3 TGTGCCATCAGTGAGTCATCTAGCGGGGTCAATGAGCAGTTCTTC CAISESSSGVNEQFF
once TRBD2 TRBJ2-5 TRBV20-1 TGCAGTGCTAGAATAGCGGGCCAAGAGACCCAGTACTTC CSARIAGQETQYF
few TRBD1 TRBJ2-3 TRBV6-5 TGTGCCAGCAGTTACACCAGGGACAGGGGGCCAGATACGCAGTATTTT CASSYTRDRGPDTQYF
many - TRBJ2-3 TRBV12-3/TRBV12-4 TGTGCCAGCAGTTTGAATACGCAGTATTTT CASSLNTQYF
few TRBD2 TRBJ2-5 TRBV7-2 TGTGCCAGCAGCTTAGGGGTTCCTAGCGGCCAAGAGACCCAGTACTTC CASSLGVPSGQETQYF
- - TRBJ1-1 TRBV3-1 TGTGCCAGCAGCCAAGATTTTGCTTCGGGGAGGACTGAAGCTTTCTTT CASSQDFASGRTEAFF
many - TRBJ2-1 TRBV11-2 TGTGCCAGCAGCGCCGGACAGTTTCGAGATGAGCAGTTCTTC CASSAGQFRDEQFF
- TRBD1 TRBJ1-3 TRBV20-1 TGCAGTGCTCGGGGACAGGGAGGCGACACCATATATTTT CSARGQGGDTIYF
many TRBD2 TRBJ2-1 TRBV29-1 TGCAGCTCCGTGGGGCGGGAGCTCTCCTACAATGAGCAGTTCTTC CSSVGRELSYNEQFF
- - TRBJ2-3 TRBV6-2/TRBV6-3 TGTGCCAGCAGTTACCCTGGGATAGCGGTTTTCACAGATACGCAGTATTTT CASSYPGIAVFTDTQYF
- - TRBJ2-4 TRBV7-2 TGTGCCAGCAGCAAAGACGGCCAAGCCCGAGACATTCAGTACTTC CASSKDGQARDIQYF
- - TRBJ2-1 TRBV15 TGTGCCACCAGCAGGACCAGAGGGGGCTACAATGAGCAGTTCTTC CATSRTRGGYNEQFF
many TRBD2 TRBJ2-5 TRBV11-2 TGTGCCAGCAGCCCCCGCGGGGGAGGGCCTAAAGAGACCCAGTACTTC CASSPRGGGPKETQYF
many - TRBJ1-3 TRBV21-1 TGTGCCAGCAGCATCCGGACAGAGGCTGGAAACACCATATATTTT CASSIRTEAGNTIYF
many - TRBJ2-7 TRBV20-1 TGCAGTGCTATCAGGGGCCACGAGCAGTACTTC CSAIRGHEQYF
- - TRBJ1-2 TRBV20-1 TGCAGTGCTAGAGTGTATCGACAAAACTATGGCTACACCTTC CSARVYRQNYGYTF
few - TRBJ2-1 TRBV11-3 TGTGCCAGCAGCTTAGAGGGATACAATGAGCAGTTCTTC CASSLEGYNEQFF
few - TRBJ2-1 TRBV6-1 TGTGCCAGCAGTGAAGAACCAGCGGGATTCAACAGGGATGAGCAGTTCTTC CASSEEPAGFNRDEQFF